This TCR beta chain was documented in a study of T-cell reconstitution after alpha-beta-depleted transplantation in children. The study's findings and limits: T-cell numbers and diversity one year post-transplant derived largely from freshly generated T cells. Several hundred expanded graft clones reportedly were the source of alpha-beta T cells about two months after transplant.

A library of TCRbeta sequences, prepared with unique molecular identifiers, was generated. TCRdb fed the PCR reads into MiXCR, producing one record per CDR3 protein. This sample carries some 260,000 distinct CDR3 sequences, roughly a quarter of them seen once, and the ten largest clones take 4.8%. A single count supports this clonotype. Its antigen is as yet unknown. Trimming cost V 3 bases and J 0 bases, with 14 bases left between them. Germline CDR1 is DFQATT and CDR2 is SNEGSKA (reference sequence). This CDR3 has 16 amino acids. This chain connects TRBV20-1 to TRBJ2-2; a possible D gene is TRBD2 (6 bases). Sequences were derived from PBMCs, mostly from graft donor cells, sampled 360 days after TCRalphabeta/CD19-depleted stem cell transplant. The source of this sequence is a female patient aged 2-9 years who had a stem cell transplant for congenital amegakaryocytic thrombocytopenia, so the T cells may come from the graft donor. Written as DNA, the CDR3 is TGCAGTGCTAGTGACGGGGGACTGCCGAACACCGGGGAGCTGTTTTTT. This translates into CSASDGGLPNTGELFF.